Below, 27 T cell receptor beta chains from the same sample are listed, as sequenced in a study of shared clonotypes between healthy human individuals. Libraries were prepared by immunoSEQ multiplex PCR; TCRdb keeps only in-frame clonotypes and omits some of them. The profile shows about 1.5 million clones, under 99% of them singletons. The specimen sequenced was naive CD4+ T cells sorted from blood. Subset indicated: CD45RA+ positively selected. These receptors were collected from a man aged 25 to 45 in good health.

This CDR3 is CASSSRDRPNQPQHF. The CDR3 region has the DNA TGTGCCAGTAGTAGCCGGGACAGGCCGAATCAGCCCCAGCATTTT. The chain recombines TRBV19 with TRBJ1-5, with TRBD1 identical over 8 bases. CDR3 size: 15 residues. In germline, CDR1 is LNHDA, CDR2 SQIVND (reference sequence). The V gene end was trimmed by 4 bases and the J gene end by 4 bases; junction bases not matched to a gene: 6.

The chain recombines TRBV29-1 with TRBJ1-1; TRBD1 matches at 7 bases. V shed 4 bases, J shed 4 bases, and the junction held 15 bases outside the gene matches. The CDR3 has 16 amino acids. Germline V gives CDR1 SQVTM, CDR2 ANQGSEA. The chain's CDR3 is CSVVDRAVGVRTEAFF. CDR3 coding DNA: TGCAGCGTTGTTGACAGGGCGGTTGGGGTTCGCACTGAAGCTTTCTTT.

The chain combines TRBV18 with TRBJ2-1; the D is unclear. The CDR3 totals 11 residues. CDR1 is KGHSH, CDR2 LQKENI, per germline. Trimming removed 6 bases at V and 12 bases at J, with 12 bases between. CDR3 sequence (DNA): TGTGCCAGCTCTAAAGAGCGTGCGCAGTTCTTC. Translating gives CASSKERAQFF.

The chain joins TRBV6-5 to TRBJ1-1; D ambiguous. The CDR3 has 15 residues. Per germline, CDR1 MNHEY and CDR2 SVGAGI. V lost 3 bases to trimming and J lost 1 base, with 12 bases between them. CDR3: CASSYGRLTNTEAFF. As DNA, the CDR3 is TGTGCCAGCAGTTATGGCCGCCTTACGAACACTGAAGCTTTCTTT.

The chain joins TRBV5-6 to TRBJ2-7, with D possibly TRBD1 on 6 matching bases. Germline loops: CDR1 SGHDT, CDR2 YYEEEE. This CDR3 comprises 14 residues. Trimming pared 0 bases from V and 2 bases from J, leaving 9 bases between. For the CDR3, the DNA is TGTGCCAGCAGCTTGGGACAGGCAACCTACGAGCAGTACTTC. Translating gives CASSLGQATYEQYF.

This chain uses TRBV6-5 with TRBJ2-3, with 7 bases identical to TRBD1. CDR1 and CDR2 (germline): MNHEY, SVGAGI. The CDR3 spans 14 residues. After removal of 6 bases from V and 2 bases from J, the junction contained 5 bases not matched to a gene. The chain's CDR3 is CASSPDRLTDTQYF. The CDR3 nucleotides are TGTGCCAGCAGCCCGGACAGGCTCACAGATACGCAGTATTTT.

The chain carries TRBV21-1 and TRBJ2-3; the table assigns TRBD2, which was not confirmed against the DNA. TRBV21-1 is assigned pseudogene status. CDR3 size: 17 residues. This CDR3 is CASSKAGGPAIADTQYF. As DNA, the CDR3 is TGTGCCAGCAGCAAAGCGGGAGGGCCGGCTATAGCAGATACGCAGTATTTT.

This clone was observed once. The rearrangement joins TRBV11-2 to TRBJ2-5; 13 positions match TRBD2. Germline values: CDR1 SGHAT, CDR2 FQNNGV. The V segment lost 4 bases and the J segment 1 base; nucleotides outside the gene matches: 3. The CDR3 totals 16 residues. CDR3 loop: CASSSGTSGVQETQYF. In DNA, the CDR3 is TGTGCCAGCAGCTCGGGGACTAGCGGGGTCCAAGAGACCCAGTACTTC.

The chain uses TRBV15 and TRBJ2-7; D is perhaps TRBD1 (6 bases). Germline lookup yields CDR1 LNHNV and CDR2 YYDKDF (reference sequence). The CDR3 loop spans 15 amino acids. V lost 3 bases and J lost 5, with 17 bases in between. The CDR3: CATSRTGRLQDEQYF. CDR3 sequence (DNA): TGTGCCACCAGCAGGACAGGACGCCTACAGGACGAGCAGTACTTC.

The chain carries TRBV5-1 and TRBJ1-2, with 7 bases that match TRBD1. Trimming removed 0 bases from V and 3 bases from J; junction bases left unmatched: 8. CDR3 length: 16 amino acids. CDR1 is SGHRS, CDR2 YFSETQ, per germline. DNA of the CDR3: TGCGCCAGCAGCTTGGGAGGGACAGTTACTGACTATGGCTACACCTTC. Its protein product is CASSLGGTVTDYGYTF.

V usage is TRBV7-9 and J usage is TRBJ2-1; 12 bases map to TRBD1. Germline loops: CDR1 SEHNR, CDR2 FQNEAQ (reference sequence). V lost 5 bases to trimming and J lost 6 bases; unmatched junction nucleotides: 5. This CDR3 spans 15 amino acids. CDR3 nucleotides: TGTGCCAGCAGCGCGGGACAGGGGGCTTTCAATGAGCAGTTCTTC. It translates to CASSAGQGAFNEQFF.

V gene TRBV7-9 combines with J gene TRBJ1-3; D is undetermined. Germline values: CDR1 SEHNR, CDR2 FQNEAQ (reference sequence). The V end lost 5 bases, the J end lost 3 bases, and 5 bases lay between the germline ends. The CDR3 covers 12 residues. For the CDR3, the DNA is TGTGCCAGCAGCCCCTTTGGAAACACCATATATTTT. Its protein product is CASSPFGNTIYF.

The chain links TRBV7-9 to TRBJ1-1, with D unclear. Germline V gene sequence: CDR1 SEHNR, CDR2 FQNEAQ (reference sequence). With 4 bases removed from V and 3 bases from J, the gap between germline ends came to 9 bases. The CDR3 sequence is 13 residues long. CDR3 residues: CASSYFSDTEAFF. The DNA for the CDR3 is TGTGCCAGCAGCTATTTTAGTGACACTGAAGCTTTCTTT.

The CDR3 here is CASIRGGTEAFF. CDR3 bases: TGTGCCAGCATCAGGGGGGGGACTGAAGCTTTCTTT. The chain links TRBV27 to TRBJ1-1; TRBD1 matches at 7 bases. The germline V gene encodes CDR1 MNHEY and CDR2 SMNVEV (reference sequence). The CDR3 loop spans 12 amino acids. Trimming removed 7 bases from V and 5 bases from J; junction bases left unmatched: 4.

A word on this clone: Sequence at one end of the junction differs from germline and may be a read error. The genes are TRBV11-2 and TRBJ2-7; a possible D gene is TRBD1 (6 bases). The length of the CDR3 is 12 residues. Germline CDR1 is SGHAT and CDR2 is FQNNGV. This chain's CDR3 is CASSSGTPKEHF. DNA of the CDR3: TGTGCCAGCAGCTCGGGGACACCCAAAGAACACTTC.

The chain employs TRBV21-1 and TRBJ1-5. TRBV21-1 is noted as a pseudogene. The CDR3 loop spans 15 amino acids. CDR3: CASSIEAYSNQPQHF. The DNA of the CDR3 is TGTGCCAGCAGCATAGAGGCGTATAGCAATCAGCCCCAGCATTTT.

This sequence joins TRBV2 and TRBJ1-1; D is ambiguous. In germline, CDR1 is SNHLY, CDR2 FYNNEI. V dropped 6 bases and J dropped 1 base, with 9 bases sitting between them. There are 13 residues in the CDR3. CDR3: CASSSTENTEAFF. CDR3 nucleotides: TGTGCCAGCAGCTCAACAGAGAACACTGAAGCTTTCTTT.

This clone was seen just once. V is TRBV7-9 and J is TRBJ2-5; 8 bases are shared with TRBD1. The germline CDR1 and CDR2 sequences are SEHNR and FQNEAQ (reference sequence). The junction had 12 bases not matched to a gene; V was cut back by 7 bases and J by 5 bases. This CDR3 is built from 15 residues. The CDR3 nucleotides are TGTGCCAGCACCGACAGGGGCCCGGGGAGGGAGACCCAGTACTTC. Translated: CASTDRGPGRETQYF.

This chain joins TRBV28 and TRBJ2-7; D uncertain. V lost 7 bases, J lost 2 bases, and 9 bases lay in between. The CDR3 totals 12 residues. Germline V gives CDR1 MDHEN, CDR2 SYDVKM. This CDR3 is CASTSTTYEQYF. The DNA for the CDR3 is TGTGCCAGCACTTCAACAACCTACGAGCAGTACTTC.

A note on this clone: Within the sample, other DNA sequences also encode this same CDR3. The chain combines TRBV18 with TRBJ2-3; possible D gene TRBD1, 6 bases. V shed 1 base and J shed 0 bases, with 11 bases lying between them. The germline V gene encodes CDR1 KGHSH and CDR2 LQKENI. This CDR3 region has 16 residues. The CDR3 DNA is TGTGCCAGCTCACCACAAGCAGGGGCCAGCACAGATACGCAGTATTTT. Translation gives CASSPQAGASTDTQYF.

J is TRBJ1-4 and V is TRBV7-9; D gene unclear. Between the trimmed V and J ends, which lost 0 bases and 0 bases, there was a span of 8 bases. This CDR3 comprises 16 residues. CDR1 and CDR2 (germline): SEHNR, FQNEAQ (reference sequence). The CDR3 bases are TGTGCCAGCAGCTTAGCGGGTACCGCAACTAATGAAAAACTGTTTTTT. Its protein product is CASSLAGTATNEKLFF.

Regarding this clone: Different DNA sequences within this sample yield the same CDR3. This rearrangement joins TRBV28 to TRBJ2-1; no reliable D call. The V and J ends lost 9 bases and 0 bases respectively, with 6 bases between them. Germline lookup yields CDR1 MDHEN and CDR2 SYDVKM. The CDR3 consists of 12 residues. CDR3 bases: TGTGCCAGTGCAAGCTCCTACAATGAGCAGTTCTTC. It translates to CASASSYNEQFF.

This sequence joins TRBV7-2 and TRBJ2-7; the match to TRBD2 covers 7 bases. This CDR3 contains 16 residues. V lost 3 bases and J lost 3; bases outside the gene matches: 11. In germline, CDR1 is SGHTA, CDR2 FQGNSA. CDR3 sequence (DNA): TGTGCCAGCAGCTTTGGACTAGTATCCGCTGTCTACGAGCAGTACTTC. Encoded protein: CASSFGLVSAVYEQYF.

The V gene is TRBV5-1, the J gene TRBJ2-7; 8 bases agree with TRBD1. Looked up from germline, CDR1 is SGHRS and CDR2 is YFSETQ. The CDR3 spans 15 residues. V lost 1 base, J lost 4 bases, and 7 bases stayed unmatched. The CDR3, as DNA: TGCGCCAGCAGCTTGCCCGACAGGGGTAGTTACGAGCAGTACTTC. It translates to CASSLPDRGSYEQYF.

In DNA form, the CDR3 reads TGTGCCAGCAGTGAATCGTTGAGCGTCAATGAGCAGTTCTTC. As protein: CASSESLSVNEQFF. This chain uses TRBV6-4 with TRBJ2-1; no firm D call. There are 14 residues in the CDR3. Germline loops: CDR1 MRHNA, CDR2 SNTAGT. The germline V and J ends were trimmed by 3 bases and 6 bases, with 12 bases remaining between them.

The chain combines TRBV7-8 with TRBJ2-5; a weak D match, TRBD2 (5 bases). Germline V lookup: CDR1 SGHVS, CDR2 FQNEAQ. This CDR3 is built from 16 residues. Trimming stripped 7 bases from V and 2 bases from J, with 20 bases between. The CDR3 DNA follows: TGTGCCAGCACCCAGAGGGCCCGCGGGCTACAAGAGACCCAGTACTTC. It yields the protein CASTQRARGLQETQYF.

This clone was counted once. The chain is built from TRBV5-1 and TRBJ1-2, with D possibly matching TRBD1 (6 bases). V lost 3 bases and J lost 3, with 18 bases in between. The CDR3 is 16 residues long. Germline CDR1 SGHRS, CDR2 YFSETQ. CDR3: CASSSTGQRDYYGYTF. DNA for the CDR3: TGCGCCAGCAGCTCGACCGGACAGAGGGATTACTATGGCTACACCTTC.